Listed here are 19 T cell receptor beta chains from one sample, sequenced in a study of T cell repertoires in cytomegalovirus infection. These TCRs' antigens remain unknown. From the reads, TCRdb called clonotypes with MiXCR, one entry per CDR3 protein. The repertoire has a few hundred thousand distinct CDR3 sequences, 33% of them found once; the top ten carry about a sixth. The specimen comprised cultured PBMCs, sampled from culture after CMV antigen stimulation. These TCRs come from a human donor in good health (CMV status not recorded). Some clones in this sample may be carry-over from other donors' samples.

V gene TRBV6-5 combines with J gene TRBJ2-3, with 7 bases matching TRBD2. V dropped 2 bases and J dropped 2; count of bases not matched to a gene: 19. The CDR3 is 20 amino acids. Germline V CDR1 and CDR2: MNHEY, SVGAGI. DNA of the CDR3: TGTGCCAGCAGTTACCCTCGAGTTGCGGGAGCCCCTCTCAACACAGATACGCAGTATTTT. Translation: CASSYPRVAGAPLNTDTQYF.

The CDR3 reads CSVRLAGNNEQFF. CDR3 in DNA: TGCAGCGTCCGGCTAGCGGGTAACAATGAGCAGTTCTTC. This chain links TRBV29-1 with TRBJ2-1, with 8 bases matching TRBD2. The CDR3 consists of 13 residues. Trimming removed 6 bases from V and 5 bases from J; junction bases left unmatched: 6. The germline V gene encodes CDR1 SQVTM and CDR2 ANQGSEA.

The V call is TRBV12-3 or TRBV12-4, the J call TRBJ1-4, with 8 bases that match TRBD1. CDR3 length: 15 amino acids. The ends lost 5 bases at V and 7 bases at J; junction bases unmatched: 9. Here the CDR3 DNA reads TGTGCCAGCAGTCCCTCCAGGGGGCGGATTGAAAAACTGTTTTTT. Amino acids: CASSPSRGRIEKLFF.

The V and J genes are TRBV7-2 and TRBJ2-1; D call uncertain. CDR3 size: 15 residues. Germline loops: CDR1 SGHTA, CDR2 FQGNSA. Deletions cut 5 bases from V and 1 base from J, with 12 bases between. The CDR3 reads CASSRSWDSYNEQFF. For the CDR3, the DNA is TGTGCCAGCAGCCGAAGTTGGGATTCCTACAATGAGCAGTTCTTC.

This clonotype was found a few times. The rearrangement links TRBV27 to TRBJ2-4, with 8 bases aligning to TRBD2. The V and J ends lost 4 bases and 8 bases, in that order; junction bases with no gene match: 13. The CDR3 covers 16 residues. Germline-derived CDR1 and CDR2 are MNHEY and SMNVEV (reference sequence). CDR3 sequence reads: CASSSQSGLASYIQYF. The CDR3 DNA is TGTGCCAGCAGTTCCCAAAGTGGACTAGCTTCGTACATTCAGTACTTC.

The V and J genes are TRBV7-6 and TRBJ2-7; 9 nucleotides align to TRBD2. Trimming cost V 5 bases and J 2 bases; bases outside gene matches: 4. This CDR3 has 14 amino acids. Germline assignment: CDR1 SGHVS and CDR2 FNYEAQ. The CDR3 nucleotides read TGTGCCAGCAGCGCTAGCGGGATCCCCTACGAGCAGTACTTC. It yields the protein CASSASGIPYEQYF.

The table lists this clonotype with a few counts. This rearrangement joins TRBV7-2 to TRBJ1-1, with D perhaps TRBD1 (5 bases). V dropped 5 bases and J dropped 7 bases, with 17 bases sitting between them. The CDR3 covers 14 residues. CDR1 is SGHTA, CDR2 FQGNSA, per germline. CDR3 loop: CASSTKGVGGEAFF. DNA for the CDR3: TGTGCCAGCAGCACAAAAGGGGTTGGTGGTGAAGCTTTCTTT.

The chain carries TRBV4-1 and TRBJ2-2, with D possibly TRBD2 on 5 matching bases. The CDR3 sequence is 18 residues long. Germline V gives CDR1 MGHRA, CDR2 YSYEKL. V shed 1 base and J shed 0 bases, with 15 bases lying between them. The CDR3 DNA sequence: TGCGCCAGCAGCCAAGCTGGTCCAAGAGGGACGAACACCGGGGAGCTGTTTTTT. It specifies CASSQAGPRGTNTGELFF.

This sequence joins TRBV4-3 and TRBJ2-7; TRBD2 aligns across 9 bases. Per germline, CDR1 LGHNA and CDR2 YSLEER. The CDR3 covers 19 residues. With V trimmed by 1 base and J by 3 bases, 16 bases remained unmatched. The CDR3 sequence: CASSQALTLAGRLVYEQYF. CDR3 DNA sequence: TGCGCCAGCAGCCAAGCCTTAACCCTAGCGGGACGCCTGGTCTACGAGCAGTACTTC.

The chain recombines TRBV29-1 with TRBJ1-1; D is unclear. The CDR3 contains 13 residues. Trimming pared 0 bases from V and 4 bases from J, leaving 9 bases between. Germline CDR1 reads SQVTM; CDR2 reads ANQGSEA. Here the CDR3 reads CSVEDTKSTEAFF. DNA of the CDR3: TGCAGCGTTGAAGATACTAAGAGCACTGAAGCTTTCTTT. Combining the CDR3 with reference TRBV29-1 and TRBJ1-1 gives the whole variable domain SAVISQKPSRDICQRGTSLTIQCQVDSQVTMMFWYRQQPGQSLTLIATANQGSEATYESGFVIDKFPISRPNLTFSTLTVSNMSPEDSSIYLCSVEDTKSTEAFFGQGTRLTVV.

The chain combines TRBV6-6 with TRBJ2-1; tentatively, D is TRBD2 (6 bases). Germline lookup yields CDR1 MNHNY and CDR2 SVGAGI (reference sequence). Trimming took 6 bases from V and 7 from J, leaving 16 bases between them. The CDR3 runs 14 residues. The CDR3 bases are TGTGCCAGCAGCCTAGGAGGGATCGCTAATGAGCAGTTCTTC. Translation gives CASSLGGIANEQFF.

Points on this clonotype: One junction end disagrees with the germline gene, perhaps due to a read error. This chain connects TRBV4-1 to TRBJ2-2; no clear D. Germline values: CDR1 MGHRA, CDR2 YSYEKL. The CDR3 extends over 16 amino acids. CDR3 loop: CASSPSPGSNTGELFF. CDR3 nucleotide sequence: TGTGCCAGCAGCCCCTCCCCCGGTTCGAACACCGGGGAGCTGTTTTTT.

The V call is TRBV20-1, the J call TRBJ2-5; 8 bases line up with TRBD1. V was pared by 3 bases and J by 5 bases, with 5 bases of the junction left unmatched. The CDR3 extends over 13 amino acids. CDR1 is DFQATT, CDR2 SNEGSKA, per germline (reference sequence). This CDR3 reads CSASQGARETQYF. CDR3 nucleotide sequence: TGCAGTGCTAGTCAGGGGGCAAGGGAGACCCAGTACTTC.

This clonotype was observed a few times. V and J are TRBV7-9 and TRBJ1-1, with D unresolved. The ends were cut back, 1 base at V and 0 bases at J, with 9 bases in the middle. Germline V gives CDR1 SEHNR, CDR2 FQNEAQ (reference sequence). This CDR3 spans 15 amino acids. The CDR3 reads CASSLGVSVNTEAFF. CDR3 coding DNA: TGTGCCAGCAGCTTAGGGGTGTCAGTGAACACTGAAGCTTTCTTT.

This clonotype was counted ten times or more. The chain's CDR3 is CASSLEVGQGADTQYF. The CDR3 nucleotides read TGTGCCAGCAGCTTAGAAGTGGGACAGGGGGCAGATACGCAGTATTTT. The chain couples TRBV7-8 to TRBJ2-3, with 11 bases identical to TRBD1. The trim removed 1 base at V and 4 bases at J, leaving 4 bases unmatched. This CDR3 spans 16 amino acids. Germline V gene data show CDR1 as SGHVS and CDR2 as FQNEAQ.

The chain has TRBV19 and TRBJ2-7, with TRBD2 matching 11 bases. Unmatched junction bases numbered 3, after V lost 8 bases and J lost 6 bases. Germline CDR1 is LNHDA and CDR2 is SQIVND (reference sequence). The CDR3 runs 12 residues. The CDR3 nucleotides read TGTGCCAGTTCCGGGACTAGCGGCGAGCAGTACTTC. This translates into CASSGTSGEQYF.

V and J are TRBV6-5 and TRBJ2-1; TRBD2 matches 8 bases. J was trimmed by 2 bases and V by 5 bases; bases with no gene match: 17. In germline, CDR1 is MNHEY, CDR2 SVGAGI. This CDR3 is built from 19 residues. CDR3 amino acids: CASSRASTQSGSAYNEQFF. The DNA for the CDR3 is TGTGCCAGCAGTAGAGCTAGTACTCAGAGCGGGAGCGCCTACAATGAGCAGTTCTTC.

In its sample, this clonotype was seen a few times. The V and J genes are TRBV7-2 and TRBJ2-1; D is perhaps TRBD2 (5 bases). The CDR3 is 15 residues long. Germline assignment: CDR1 SGHTA and CDR2 FQGNSA. Trimming cost V 5 bases and J 10 bases, with 21 bases left between them. CDR3 protein: CASSVGGGAREEQFF. The CDR3 nucleotides are TGTGCCAGCAGCGTAGGAGGTGGCGCAAGGGAGGAGCAGTTCTTC.

The chain links TRBV10-3 to TRBJ2-7; D is possibly TRBD1 (5 bases). CDR3 length: 13 residues. CDR1 is ENHRY, CDR2 SYGVKD, per germline. V gave up 4 bases and J gave up 1 base, with 8 bases separating them. CDR3 loop: CAISAQGSYEQYF. As DNA, the CDR3 is TGTGCCATCAGTGCTCAGGGTTCCTACGAGCAGTACTTC.